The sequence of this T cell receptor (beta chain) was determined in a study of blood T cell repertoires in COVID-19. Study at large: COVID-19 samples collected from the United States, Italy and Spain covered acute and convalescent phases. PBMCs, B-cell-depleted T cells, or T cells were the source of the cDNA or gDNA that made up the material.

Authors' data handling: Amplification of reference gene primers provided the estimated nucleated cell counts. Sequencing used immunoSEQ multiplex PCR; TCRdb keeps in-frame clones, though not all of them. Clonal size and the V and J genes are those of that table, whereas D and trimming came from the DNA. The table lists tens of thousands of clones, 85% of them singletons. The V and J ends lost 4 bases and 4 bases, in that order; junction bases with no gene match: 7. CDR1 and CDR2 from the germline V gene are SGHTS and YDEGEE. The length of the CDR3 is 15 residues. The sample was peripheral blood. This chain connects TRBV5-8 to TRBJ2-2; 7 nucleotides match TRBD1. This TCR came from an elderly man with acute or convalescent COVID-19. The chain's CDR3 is CASSREGALTGELFF. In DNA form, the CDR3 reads TGTGCCAGCAGCCGAGAGGGGGCGCTCACCGGGGAGCTGTTTTTT.